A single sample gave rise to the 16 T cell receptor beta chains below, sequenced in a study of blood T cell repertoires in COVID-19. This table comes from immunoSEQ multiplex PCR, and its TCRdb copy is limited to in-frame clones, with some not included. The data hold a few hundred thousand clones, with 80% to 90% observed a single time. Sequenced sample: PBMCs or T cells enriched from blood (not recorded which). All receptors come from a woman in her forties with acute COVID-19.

CDR3 nucleotides: TGTGCCAGCAGAGGCGGGACGGGAAATGAGCAGTTCTTC. This gives the protein CASRGGTGNEQFF. This rearrangement joins TRBV5-6 to TRBJ2-1; D possibly corresponds to TRBD2 (6 bases). Germline V gives CDR1 SGHDT, CDR2 YYEEEE. Trimming left V 5 bases short and J 7 bases short, with 13 bases between. The CDR3 is made up of 13 amino acids.

The CDR3 loop is CASSSRVSGNTIYF. The DNA of the CDR3 is TGTGCCAGCAGCTCCAGGGTGTCTGGAAACACCATATATTTT. The chain links TRBV7-9 to TRBJ1-3; D is perhaps TRBD1 (5 bases). Germline lookup yields CDR1 SEHNR and CDR2 FQNEAQ (reference sequence). Trimming removed 4 bases from V and 1 base from J, with 8 bases in between. This CDR3 is 14 amino acids long.

The CDR3 region is CASKPGTGVSPLHF. CDR3 in DNA: TGTGCCAGCAAACCCGGGACAGGGGTCTCACCCCTCCACTTT. The rearrangement uses TRBV27 and TRBJ1-6, with 10 bases aligning to TRBD1. The CDR3 has 14 residues. V shed 7 bases, J shed 10 bases, and the junction held 7 bases outside the gene matches. The germline V gene has CDR1 MNHEY and CDR2 SMNVEV (reference sequence).

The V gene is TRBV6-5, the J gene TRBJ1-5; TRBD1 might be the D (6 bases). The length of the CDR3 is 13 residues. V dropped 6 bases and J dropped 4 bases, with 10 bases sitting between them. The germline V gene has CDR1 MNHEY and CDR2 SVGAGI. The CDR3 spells CASSGGQNQPQHF. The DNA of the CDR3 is TGTGCCAGCAGCGGAGGACAGAATCAGCCCCAGCATTTT.

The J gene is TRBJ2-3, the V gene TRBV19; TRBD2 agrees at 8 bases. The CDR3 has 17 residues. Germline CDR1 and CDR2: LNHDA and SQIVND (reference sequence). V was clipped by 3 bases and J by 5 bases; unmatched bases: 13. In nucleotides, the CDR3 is TGTGCCAGTAGTATCGGAACCGGGACTAGAAGGGGAGATACGCAGTATTTT. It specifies CASSIGTGTRRGDTQYF.

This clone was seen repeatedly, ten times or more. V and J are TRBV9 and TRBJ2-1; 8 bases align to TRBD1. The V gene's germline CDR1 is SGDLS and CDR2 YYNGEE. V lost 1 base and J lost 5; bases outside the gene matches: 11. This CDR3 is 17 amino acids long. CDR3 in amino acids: CASSVRGDGQGDNEQFF. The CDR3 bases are TGTGCCAGCAGCGTACGGGGAGACGGACAGGGAGACAATGAGCAGTTCTTC.

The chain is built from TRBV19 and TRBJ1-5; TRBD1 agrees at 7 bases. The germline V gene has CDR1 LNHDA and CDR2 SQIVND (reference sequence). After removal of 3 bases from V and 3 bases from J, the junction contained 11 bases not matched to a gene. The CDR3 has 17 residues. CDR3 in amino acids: CASSMGQGGPLNQPQHF. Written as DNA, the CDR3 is TGTGCCAGTAGTATGGGCCAGGGGGGCCCCCTCAATCAGCCCCAGCATTTT.

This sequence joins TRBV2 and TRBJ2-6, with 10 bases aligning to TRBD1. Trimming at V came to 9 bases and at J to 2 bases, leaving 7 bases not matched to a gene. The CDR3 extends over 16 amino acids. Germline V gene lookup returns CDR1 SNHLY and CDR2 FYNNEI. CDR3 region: CARAGQGLPGANVLTF. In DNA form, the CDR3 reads TGTGCCAGGGCGGGACAGGGGCTCCCTGGGGCCAACGTCCTGACTTTC.

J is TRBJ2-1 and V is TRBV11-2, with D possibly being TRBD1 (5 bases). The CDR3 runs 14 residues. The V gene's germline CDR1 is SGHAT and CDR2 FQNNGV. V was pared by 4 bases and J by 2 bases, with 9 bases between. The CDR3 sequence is CASSWGWAYNEQFF. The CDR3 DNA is TGTGCCAGCAGCTGGGGCTGGGCCTACAATGAGCAGTTCTTC.

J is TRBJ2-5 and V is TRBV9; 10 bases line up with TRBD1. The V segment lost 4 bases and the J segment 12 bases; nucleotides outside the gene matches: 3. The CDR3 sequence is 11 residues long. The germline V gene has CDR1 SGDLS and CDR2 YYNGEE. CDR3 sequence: CASSSGTGEYF. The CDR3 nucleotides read TGTGCCAGCAGCTCAGGGACAGGGGAGTACTTC.

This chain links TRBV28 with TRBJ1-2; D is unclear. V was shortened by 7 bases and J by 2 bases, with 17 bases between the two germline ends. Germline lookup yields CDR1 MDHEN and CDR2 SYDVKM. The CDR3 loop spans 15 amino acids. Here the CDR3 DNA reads TGTGCCAGCATCAATGGGTGGGCAGGAAACTATGGCTACACCTTC. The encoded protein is CASINGWAGNYGYTF.

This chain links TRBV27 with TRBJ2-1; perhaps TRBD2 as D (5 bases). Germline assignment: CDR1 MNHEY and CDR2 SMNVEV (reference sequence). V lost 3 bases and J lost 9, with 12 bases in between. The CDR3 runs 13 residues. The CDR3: CASSFTGTVEQFF. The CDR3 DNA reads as TGTGCCAGCAGTTTTACGGGAACCGTTGAGCAGTTCTTC.

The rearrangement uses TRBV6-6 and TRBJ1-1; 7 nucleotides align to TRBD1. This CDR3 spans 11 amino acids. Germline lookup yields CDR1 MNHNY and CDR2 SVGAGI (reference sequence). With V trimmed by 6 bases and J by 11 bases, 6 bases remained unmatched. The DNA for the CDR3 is TGTGCCAGCAGCTCTGGGACAGTCGCTTTCTTT. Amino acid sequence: CASSSGTVAFF.

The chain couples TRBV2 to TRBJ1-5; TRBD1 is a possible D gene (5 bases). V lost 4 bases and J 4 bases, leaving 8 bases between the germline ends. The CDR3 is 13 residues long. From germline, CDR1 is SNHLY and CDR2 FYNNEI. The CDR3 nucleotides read TGTGCCAGCAGTGGTTCAGGGAATCAGCCCCAGCATTTT. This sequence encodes CASSGSGNQPQHF.

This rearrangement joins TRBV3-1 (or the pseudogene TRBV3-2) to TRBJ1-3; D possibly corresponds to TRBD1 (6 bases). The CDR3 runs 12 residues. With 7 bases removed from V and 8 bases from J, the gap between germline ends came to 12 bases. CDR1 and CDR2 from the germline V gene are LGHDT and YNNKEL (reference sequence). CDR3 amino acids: CASNNRVDTIYF. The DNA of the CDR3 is TGTGCCAGCAACAACAGGGTCGACACCATATATTTT.

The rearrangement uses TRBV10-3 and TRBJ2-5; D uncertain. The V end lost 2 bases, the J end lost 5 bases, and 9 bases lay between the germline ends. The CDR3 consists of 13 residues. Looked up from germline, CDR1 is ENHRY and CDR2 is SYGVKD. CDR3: CAISEPNEETQYF. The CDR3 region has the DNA TGTGCCATCAGTGAGCCGAATGAGGAGACCCAGTACTTC.